This T cell receptor (beta chain) emerged from a study of regulatory T cells in long-lasting Graves disease (dated by TCRdb to the early 2020s). About the study as a whole: Patients with newly diagnosed Graves' disease had been on antithyroid drugs for under 3 months. Patients with persistent Graves' disease were compared with patients with newly diagnosed Graves' disease using TCR sequencing and RNA sequencing of peripheral blood. The study was conducted in China and was registered as a clinical trial. A total of 35 or so samples underwent TCR sequencing: around 13 from persistent and around 20 from newly diagnosed Graves' disease patients. The full study reports these points: The small sample size was acknowledged by the authors as a limitation that may reduce accuracy. Because the primary lesion, thyroid tissue, could not be accessed, the study looked at peripheral blood alone. Persistent disease showed preferential use of TRBV28, TRBJ1-2 and TRBJ2-5, whereas newly diagnosed disease favored TRBV20-1 and TRBJ2-1. Only the TCR beta chain was sequenced and analyzed. Lower TCR Shannon entropy and fewer highly expanded clones were observed in persistent Graves' disease patients than in newly diagnosed patients, which suggested clonal expansion. A larger number of public clonotypes was shared among persistent patients (about 2,700) than among newly diagnosed patients (around 970).

Based on the germline V gene, the CDR1 and CDR2 sequences are MNHNS and SASEGT. From V the trimming removes 0 bases and from J it removes 0 bases, while the gene matches leave 6 bases of the junction unaccounted for. The CDR3 sequence holds 18 residues, the cysteine and phenylalanine included. The retained sequence is limited to the CDR3, 54 bases, with the frame set at the first base. Libraries came from multiplex PCR. TCRdb lists the instrument as Illumina HiSeq 4000. CDR3 regions were amplified by Arm-PCR with iRepertoire HTBI primers to construct TCR beta libraries. Gel purification was performed on PCR products prior to sequencing. The original methods were these. Gene usage analysis of CDR3 amino acid clonotypes used the 62 TRBV and around 14 TRBJ segments found across samples. COPE and FqMerger were used to merge the filtered high-quality paired reads into contigs. Contigs were aligned with BLAST to IMGT TRBV, TRBD and TRBJ reference genes, and CDR3 was defined per IMGT. Any clonotype with a frequency above 0.1% was counted as a highly expanded clone. Shannon entropy was used to measure repertoire diversity, and the Gini coefficient was used to measure V-J evenness. A clonotype was considered public if more than one individual shared it. The public sequencing data were trimmed at Q25 with fastp and processed into clonotypes with MiXCR by TCRdb, which kept only in-frame beta chains. Every CDR3 protein is listed once, alongside the most common genes and DNA of its rows. The V and J calls and clone size come from TCRdb's table, not from the authors' own analysis. This sample is represented by 400,000 to 500,000 distinct CDR3 sequences; about 15% of them were singletons. Under 30% of the sample rests with the top ten.

This clonotype has ten or more counts. Its cognate antigen has yet to be identified. One base away there is no much larger clone; base qualities are not given. Sample time point, as interpreted from the label and publication: newly diagnosed GD, antithyroid drugs for less than 3 months. RNA was extracted from PBMCs in TRIzol for both TCR sequencing and RNA sequencing. Graves' disease was diagnosed according to American Thyroid Association guidelines. The patients came from an endocrinology department in Xi'an, China. Each patient gave roughly 10 milliliters of peripheral blood, collected in an EDTA anticoagulant tube. Ficoll Paque Plus density gradient separation was used to isolate PBMCs, and no additional T cell sorting was done. An Agilent 2100 Bioanalyzer and agarose gel were used to check RNA quality, while a NanoDrop 2000 measured RNA concentration. The same specimen was also included in a second study, on T cells in Graves' hyperthyroidism and ophthalmopathy. That second publication adds: A patient counted as having stable Graves' hyperthyroidism if no progression to ophthalmopathy occurred over 18 months of follow-up. The hyperthyroidism patients were between 18 and 65 years old and newly diagnosed, with a disease duration of less than 2 months. The study excluded patients with uncontrolled infections, other autoimmune diseases, pregnancy or lactation. Diagnoses relied on clinical symptoms, serum thyroxine and TRAb, thyroid ultrasound and orbital computed tomography. The first round of RT-PCR for the TCR CDR3 was performed with the HTBI primer set and the Qiagen OneStep RT-PCR kit. Most expanded thyroid clonotypes (frequency above 0.001) were also found in blood, which suggests that blood repertoires may mirror thyroid immune responses. A 13 V-J signature model separated ophthalmopathy from stable hyperthyroidism, with around 90% sensitivity and 81% to 83% specificity in cross-validation and 80%/75% in testing. In validation, the model predicted progression to ophthalmopathy a median of about 6.8 months before onset, with 65% to 71% sensitivity and almost 75% specificity. TCR V-J signatures able to tell the groups apart were searched for in a discovery cohort of 100 patients, of whom approximately 40 had Graves' ophthalmopathy and around 57 had stable Graves' hyperthyroidism. Prospective prediction of ophthalmopathy was tested in an independent validation cohort of 18 to 20 hyperthyroidism patients and around 16 patients who later progressed to ophthalmopathy. The 75 to 100 discovery patients were divided at random into training and test sets in a 7:3 ratio. In about 6 Graves' hyperthyroidism patients, the study also compared T-cell repertoires from thyroid tissue with T-cell repertoires from blood. After sampling, hyperthyroidism patients received methimazole starting at 30 mg daily, and ophthalmopathy patients received high-dose intravenous methylprednisolone. The libraries were constructed in a second round of multiplex PCR and then size-selected and purified. Paired-end sequencing of the libraries was performed with 100 bp reads on an Illumina HiSeq2000. SOAPnuke was used to process the raw data, removing reads that contained adapters or uncalled bases, had a mean Phred below 15, or lacked an exact match to the constant primer or identifier. High-quality paired reads were merged using COPE v1.2.5, and each unique nucleotide sequence was defined as a clonotype. Clonotypes were aligned to IMGT TRBV, TRBD and TRBJ reference segments using MiTCR v1.1. Only V-J combinations with frequency above 0.0001, covering approximately 99% of repertoires, were analysed. A TCS score was defined as the ratio between F50 (clonal expansion) and ExV (chaos), using BLOSUM62-based TCRdist between CDR3 peptides within each V-J. Welch's t-statistics and random forest reduced around 510 V-J features to roughly 13, which were used in a naive Bayes classifier (R e1071). Sample size was not statistically predetermined, and investigators were not blinded to group allocation. The paper describes TCR Vbeta CDR3 sequencing of fewer than 150 peripheral blood samples, made up of roughly 45 ophthalmopathy patients, roughly 72 hyperthyroidism patients and roughly 17 progressor patients.

The receptor was derived from a woman aged 18-29 years with Graves disease. Donor details come from another sample of the same person, matched by shared clones. The sequencing used peripheral blood mononuclear cells (PBMCs), collected at new diagnosis, from a patient treated with antithyroid drugs. The rearrangement joined TRBV6-1 to TRBJ2-3, with 10 bases aligning to TRBD2. The DNA is as follows: TGTGCCAGCAGTGAAGCCTTTGAGCGGGAGGGAAGCACAGATACGCAGTATTTT. It translates to CASSEAFEREGSTDTQYF.